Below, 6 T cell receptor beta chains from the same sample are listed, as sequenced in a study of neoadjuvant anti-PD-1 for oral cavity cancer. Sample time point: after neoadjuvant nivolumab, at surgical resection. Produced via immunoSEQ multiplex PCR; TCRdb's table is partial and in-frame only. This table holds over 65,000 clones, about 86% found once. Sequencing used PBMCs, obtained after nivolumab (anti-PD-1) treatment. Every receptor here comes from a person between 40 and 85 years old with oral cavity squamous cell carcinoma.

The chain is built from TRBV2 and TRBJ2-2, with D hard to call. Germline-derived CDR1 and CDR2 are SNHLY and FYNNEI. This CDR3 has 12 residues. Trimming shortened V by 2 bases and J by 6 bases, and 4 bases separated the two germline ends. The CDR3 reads CASSERPGELFF. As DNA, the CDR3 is TGTGCCAGCAGTGAAAGGCCCGGGGAGCTGTTTTTT.

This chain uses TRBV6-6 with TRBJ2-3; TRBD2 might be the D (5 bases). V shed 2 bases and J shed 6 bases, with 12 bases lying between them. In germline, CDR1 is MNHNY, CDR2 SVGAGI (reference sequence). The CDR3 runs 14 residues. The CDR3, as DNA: TGTGCCAGCAGTTACCCTAGCTTCACTGATACGCAGTATTTT. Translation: CASSYPSFTDTQYF.

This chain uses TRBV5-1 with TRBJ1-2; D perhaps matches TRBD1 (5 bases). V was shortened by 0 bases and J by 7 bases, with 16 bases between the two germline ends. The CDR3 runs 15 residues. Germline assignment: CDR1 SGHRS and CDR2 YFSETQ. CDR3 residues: CASSLDEGRVGGYTF. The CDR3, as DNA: TGCGCCAGCAGCTTGGATGAGGGGCGGGTAGGTGGCTACACCTTC.

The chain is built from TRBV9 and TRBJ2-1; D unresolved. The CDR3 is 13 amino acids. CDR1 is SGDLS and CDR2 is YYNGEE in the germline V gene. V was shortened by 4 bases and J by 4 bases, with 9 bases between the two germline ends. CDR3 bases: TGTGCCAGCAGCCCGCTCAAGTACAATGAGCAGTTCTTC. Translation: CASSPLKYNEQFF.

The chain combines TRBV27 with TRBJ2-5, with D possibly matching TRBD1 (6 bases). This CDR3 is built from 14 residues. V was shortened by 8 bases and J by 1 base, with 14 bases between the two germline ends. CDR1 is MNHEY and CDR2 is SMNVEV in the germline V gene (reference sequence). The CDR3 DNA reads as TGTGCCAGCGGAACACAGGGATTCCAAGAGACCCAGTACTTC. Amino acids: CASGTQGFQETQYF.

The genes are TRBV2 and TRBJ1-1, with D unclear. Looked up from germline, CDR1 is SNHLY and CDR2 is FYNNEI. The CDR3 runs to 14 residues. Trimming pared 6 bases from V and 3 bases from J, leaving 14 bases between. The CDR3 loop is CASRIGSVDTEAFF. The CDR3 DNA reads TGTGCCAGCAGAATCGGGTCCGTGGACACTGAAGCTTTCTTT. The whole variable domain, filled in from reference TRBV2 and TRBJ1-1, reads EPEVTQTPSHQVTQMGQEVILRCVPISNHLYFYWYRQILGQKVEFLVSFYNNEISEKSEIFDDQFSVERPDGSNFTLKIRSTKLEDSAMYFCASRIGSVDTEAFFGQGTRLTVV.